This entry lists 31 T cell receptor beta chains sequenced from one sample in a study of early T cells in non-severe SARS-CoV-2 infection. TCRdb re-called the 5' RACE reads through MiXCR, storing one row per CDR3 protein. The profile shows some 60,000 distinct CDR3 sequences, roughly 12% of them singletons. Source material: whole blood. The receptors were sampled from an adult who was a healthcare worker with PCR-confirmed SARS-CoV-2 infection or an uninfected control (not recorded which).

The gene calls are TRBV5-1 and TRBJ2-1; the D gene is possibly TRBD2 (5 bases). Germline CDR1 is SGHRS and CDR2 is YFSETQ. This CDR3 spans 13 amino acids. The V end lost 1 base, the J end lost 4 bases, and 6 bases lay between the germline ends. CDR3 nucleotide sequence: TGCGCCAGCAGCTTGAGCGGATACAATGAGCAGTTCTTC. It encodes CASSLSGYNEQFF.

This clonotype was recorded many times. This sequence joins TRBV3-1 and TRBJ2-2; the D is unclear. CDR1 is LGHDT, CDR2 YNNKEL, per germline (reference sequence). The V gene lost 2 bases and the J gene lost 1 base, with 11 bases spanning the gap. The CDR3 spans 16 residues. CDR3 coding DNA: TGTGCCAGCAGCCAACCCCGACAAAGGAACACCGGGGAGCTGTTTTTT. This sequence encodes CASSQPRQRNTGELFF. The whole variable domain, remainder taken from reference TRBV3-1 and TRBJ2-2, is DTAVSQTPKYLVTQMGNDKSIKCEQNLGHDTMYWYKQDSKKFLKIMFSYNNKELIINETVPNRFSPKSPDKAHLNLHINSLELGDSAVYFCASSQPRQRNTGELFFGEGSRLTVL.

The chain combines TRBV29-1 with TRBJ2-1, with 10 bases lining up with TRBD2. CDR1 is SQVTM and CDR2 is ANQGSEA in the germline V gene. Trimming cost V 5 bases and J 6 bases; bases outside gene matches: 4. The CDR3 spans 13 residues. CDR3 region: CSVRAGGPNEQFF. The CDR3 DNA reads TGCAGCGTTAGAGCGGGAGGGCCCAATGAGCAGTTCTTC.

This clonotype was counted many times. The chain has TRBV3-1 and TRBJ2-7; 9 bases are shared with TRBD2. Trimming removed 4 bases from V and 3 bases from J; junction bases left unmatched: 7. The CDR3 consists of 15 residues. Germline CDR1 is LGHDT and CDR2 is YNNKEL (reference sequence). The CDR3 region has the DNA TGTGCCAGCAGCCTTAAAAGCGGGGGGCTCTACGAGCAGTACTTC. It translates to CASSLKSGGLYEQYF.

This clonotype was picked up many times. V gene TRBV7-6 combines with J gene TRBJ2-1; D is ambiguous. Germline values: CDR1 SGHVS, CDR2 FNYEAQ. V lost 4 bases, J lost 2 bases, and 12 bases lay in between. The CDR3 sequence is 15 residues long. The DNA of the CDR3 is TGTGCCAGCAGCTCCCTCACTGAGGCCTACAATGAGCAGTTCTTC. Its protein is CASSSLTEAYNEQFF.

The CDR3, as DNA: TGTGCCAGCAGTTCCTCACGGAACACTGAAGCTTTCTTT. Its protein product is CASSSSRNTEAFF. The chain has TRBV28 and TRBJ1-1, with unresolved D. Per germline, CDR1 MDHEN and CDR2 SYDVKM. The CDR3 contains 13 residues. The V and J ends lost 4 bases and 1 base respectively, with 7 bases between them. Looking up the rest from reference TRBV28 and TRBJ1-1 gives the full variable domain: DVKVTQSSRYLVKRTGEKVFLECVQDMDHENMFWYRQDPGLGLRLIYFSYDVKMKEKGDIPEGYSVSREKKERFSLILESASTNQTSMYLCASSSSRNTEAFFGQGTRLTVV.

The chain carries TRBV2 and TRBJ1-1, with D possibly TRBD1 on 6 matching bases. Germline CDR1 and CDR2: SNHLY and FYNNEI. This CDR3 is 16 amino acids long. Trimming removed 1 base at V and 4 bases at J, with 16 bases between. The CDR3 nucleotides are TGTGCCAGCAGTGAAGGGGGGCAGGGGTCGAGCACTGAAGCTTTCTTT. Its protein is CASSEGGQGSSTEAFF. The full variable domain, completed using reference TRBV2 and TRBJ1-1, is EPEVTQTPSHQVTQMGQEVILRCVPISNHLYFYWYRQILGQKVEFLVSFYNNEISEKSEIFDDQFSVERPDGSNFTLKIRSTKLEDSAMYFCASSEGGQGSSTEAFFGQGTRLTVV.

This clonotype was counted a few times. The V and J genes are TRBV28 and TRBJ2-7; D is possibly TRBD2 (5 bases). The CDR3 loop spans 11 amino acids. Trimming left V 10 bases short and J 4 bases short, with 11 bases between. Germline CDR1 is MDHEN and CDR2 is SYDVKM. CDR3 DNA: TGTGCCACTTCTAGCCCTTACGAGCAGTACTTC. This translates into CATSSPYEQYF. Based on the CDR3 plus reference TRBV28 and TRBJ2-7, the full variable domain is DVKVTQSSRYLVKRTGEKVFLECVQDMDHENMFWYRQDPGLGLRLIYFSYDVKMKEKGDIPEGYSVSREKKERFSLILESASTNQTSMYLCATSSPYEQYFGPGTRLTVT.

This clonotype was seen more than once but under ten times. This chain joins TRBV5-6 and TRBJ2-1; D may be TRBD2 (5 bases). The CDR3 sequence is 17 residues long. Trimming took off 3 bases at V and 3 bases at J, with 19 bases between the two ends. Germline lookup yields CDR1 SGHDT and CDR2 YYEEEE. CDR3 loop: CASSWRSGNRNYNEQFF. DNA for the CDR3: TGTGCCAGCAGCTGGAGGAGTGGGAACCGGAACTACAATGAGCAGTTCTTC.

This rearrangement joins TRBV7-6 to TRBJ2-3; D assignment may be TRBD1 or TRBD2 (6 bases each). Between the trimmed V and J ends, which lost 6 bases and 2 bases, there was a span of 15 bases. The CDR3 spans 15 residues. Germline CDR1 is SGHVS and CDR2 is FNYEAQ. Here the CDR3 DNA reads TGTGCCAGCAGGAAGAGGGGGGCACCCACAGATACGCAGTATTTT. Its protein is CASRKRGAPTDTQYF.

This clonotype was detected only once. The chain links TRBV24-1 to TRBJ2-2, with TRBD1 matching over 8 bases. The CDR3 covers 15 residues. The germline gives CDR1 KGHDR, CDR2 SFDVKD. With 3 bases clipped from V and 6 bases from J, the junction kept 5 bases outside the gene matches. The CDR3 sequence: CATSDLGTGAGELFF. CDR3 in DNA: TGTGCCACCAGTGATCTAGGGACAGGCGCCGGGGAGCTGTTTTTT.

The chain uses TRBV6-5 and TRBJ1-5; 12 nucleotides line up with TRBD1. V lost 5 bases, J lost 6 bases, and 2 bases stayed unmatched. The CDR3 is 14 residues long. In germline, CDR1 is MNHEY, CDR2 SVGAGI. DNA for the CDR3: TGTGCCAGCAGTCAGGGACAGGGGGCTCAGCCCCAGCATTTT. Its translation is CASSQGQGAQPQHF.

This clonotype has ten or more counts. The chain is built from TRBV12-3 or TRBV12-4 and TRBJ1-1; TRBD1 matches at 8 bases. This CDR3 region has 15 residues. V was pared by 5 bases and J by 5 bases, with 10 bases of the junction left unmatched. In nucleotides, the CDR3 is TGTGCCAGCAGTAGGACAGGGATGACGGGGACTGAAGCTTTCTTT. This codes for CASSRTGMTGTEAFF.

The chain recombines TRBV20-1 with TRBJ2-7; 8 bases line up with TRBD1. This CDR3 spans 12 amino acids. V was pared by 2 bases and J by 12 bases, with 9 bases of the junction left unmatched. CDR1 and CDR2 from the germline V gene are DFQATT and SNEGSKA (reference sequence). The CDR3 reads CSARSGQEIWYF. The CDR3 bases are TGCAGTGCTAGATCGGGACAGGAGATTTGGTACTTC.

This clonotype was found a few times. The chain carries TRBV6-4 and TRBJ1-5; tentative D call: TRBD1 (6 bases). CDR1 and CDR2 from the germline V gene are MRHNA and SNTAGT. V shed 2 bases and J shed 2 bases, with 13 bases lying between them. This CDR3 is 16 amino acids long. The CDR3 DNA sequence: TGTGCCAGCAGTGACCTTAGAGGGGGTGGCAATCAGCCCCAGCATTTT. Its translation is CASSDLRGGGNQPQHF.

In this sample, this clonotype turned up a few times. The V gene is TRBV12-3 or TRBV12-4, the J gene TRBJ1-1; no firm D call. There are 14 residues in the CDR3. V gave up 2 bases and J gave up 6 bases, with 13 bases separating them. In DNA form, the CDR3 reads TGTGCCAGCAGTTTAAGCCCGGGTGGAGCTGAAGCTTTCTTT. Encoded protein: CASSLSPGGAEAFF.

The rearrangement uses TRBV7-3 and TRBJ2-3; 8 nucleotides line up with TRBD2. The germline V gene encodes CDR1 SGHTA and CDR2 FQGTGA. V lost 5 bases to trimming and J lost 4 bases; unmatched junction nucleotides: 2. The CDR3 loop spans 13 amino acids. CDR3 region: CASSLRGADTQYF. The CDR3 DNA is TGTGCCAGCAGCCTGCGGGGGGCAGATACGCAGTATTTT.

This clonotype was detected many times. The rearrangement joins TRBV7-3 to TRBJ2-1, with TRBD2 matching over 13 bases. Germline V gene sequence: CDR1 SGHTA, CDR2 FQGTGA. This CDR3 has 16 amino acids. J was trimmed by 16 bases and V by 4 bases; bases with no gene match: 16. DNA of the CDR3: TGTGCCAGCAGCTCCTTACTAGCGGGAGGGCAAATGAGCAGTTTCTTC. This translates into CASSSLLAGGQMSSFF. Together with reference TRBV7-3 and TRBJ2-1, the CDR3 gives the full variable domain: GAGVSQTPSNKVTEKGKYVELRCDPISGHTALYWYRQSLGQGPEFLIYFQGTGAADDSGLPNDRFFAVRPEGSVSTLKIQRTERGDSAVYLCASSSLLAGGQMSSFFGPGTRLTVL.

There are a few counts of this clonotype. The chain joins TRBV6-6 to TRBJ2-3, with TRBD2 matching 16 bases. V lost 2 bases, J lost 6 bases, and 17 bases stayed unmatched. Germline V CDR1 and CDR2: MNHNY, SVGAGI (reference sequence). This CDR3 region has 21 residues. CDR3 in DNA: TGTGCCAGCAGTTACAACGGTGTCGCTGGGACTAGCGGGGGGGCACTTGATACGCAGTATTTT. Its translation: CASSYNGVAGTSGGALDTQYF.

Ten or more counts support this clonotype. J is TRBJ2-2 and V is TRBV30; 8 bases agree with TRBD1. V dropped 4 bases and J dropped 4; count of bases not matched to a gene: 20. The CDR3 is made up of 19 amino acids. Germline assignment: CDR1 GTSNPN and CDR2 SVGIG (reference sequence). In DNA, the CDR3 is TGTGCCTGGACCCCCGCGCAGGGCAGGGGGCCTTTTAGCACCGGGGAGCTGTTTTTT. It codes for CAWTPAQGRGPFSTGELFF.

The chain uses TRBV9 and TRBJ2-7; no firm D call. This CDR3 region has 13 residues. CDR1 is SGDLS and CDR2 is YYNGEE in the germline V gene. Trimming removed 3 bases at V and 6 bases at J, with 13 bases between. Written as DNA, the CDR3 is TGTGCCAGCAGCGCTATGACTCGAGGCGAGCAGTACTTC. Its protein is CASSAMTRGEQYF.

Comment on this clonotype: It may be a read error: a sequence one base away is much more abundant. CDR3 nucleotides: TGTGCCAGAAGTATAGCGGGTAACTATGGCTACACCTTC. Its translation: CARSIAGNYGYTF. The chain couples TRBV19 to TRBJ1-2, with no clear D. The CDR3 consists of 13 residues. Germline V CDR1 and CDR2: LNHDA, SQIVND (reference sequence). The complete variable domain, with remaining parts taken from reference TRBV19 and TRBJ1-2, reads DGGITQSPKYLFRKEGQNVTLSCEQNLNHDAMYWYRQDPGQGLRLIYYSQIVNDFQKGDIAEGYSVSREKKESFPLTVTSAQKNPTAFYLCARSIAGNYGYTFGSGTRLTVV.

This clonotype was counted a few times. V and J are TRBV28 and TRBJ2-2; D gene unclear. The V end was cut by 6 bases, the J end by 5 bases, with 4 bases between. This CDR3 region has 11 residues. Germline assignment: CDR1 MDHEN and CDR2 SYDVKM. CDR3 sequence reads: CASSGTGELFF. CDR3 nucleotide sequence: TGTGCCAGCAGCGGTACCGGGGAGCTGTTTTTT.

This rearrangement joins TRBV27 to TRBJ2-7; D perhaps matches TRBD1 (5 bases). Trimming pared 3 bases from V and 2 bases from J, leaving 8 bases between. The CDR3 spans 13 residues. From germline, CDR1 is MNHEY and CDR2 SMNVEV (reference sequence). The CDR3 here is CASSFRGPYEQYF. The DNA of the CDR3 is TGTGCCAGCAGTTTTAGGGGCCCCTACGAGCAGTACTTC.

This clonotype was recorded a few times. This chain connects TRBV7-9 to TRBJ2-3; D gene uncertain. Per the germline V gene, CDR1 is SEHNR and CDR2 is FQNEAQ (reference sequence). This CDR3 has 10 residues. V was shortened by 10 bases and J by 2 bases, with 4 bases between the two germline ends. CDR3 nucleotide sequence: TGTGCCATCAACACAGATACGCAGTATTTT. It specifies CAINTDTQYF.

A note on this clonotype: A much larger clone sits a single nucleotide away, making a read error possible. The rearrangement uses TRBV7-9 and TRBJ1-1; D perhaps matches TRBD1 (5 bases). The germline V and J ends were trimmed by 5 bases and 7 bases, with 14 bases remaining between them. The CDR3 has 13 amino acids. The germline V gene has CDR1 SEHNR and CDR2 FQNEAQ (reference sequence). The CDR3 region has the DNA TGTGCCAGCAGCCTGGACTGGGGGATTGAAGCTTTCTTT. It translates to CASSLDWGIEAFF.

The rearrangement links TRBV11-2 to TRBJ1-5; 7 bases align to TRBD1. CDR1 and CDR2 from the germline V gene are SGHAT and FQNNGV. CDR3 size: 16 residues. Trimming cost V 5 bases and J 7 bases; bases outside gene matches: 14. DNA for the CDR3: TGTGCCAGCAGCCAACGAGACAGGGTGGTTCGCCAGCCCCAGCATTTT. Its translation is CASSQRDRVVRQPQHF.

The V gene is TRBV7-2, the J gene TRBJ2-7; TRBD2 is a possible D gene (6 bases). V lost 5 bases, J lost 6 bases, and 20 bases lay in between. The germline CDR1 and CDR2 sequences are SGHTA and FQGNSA. The CDR3 totals 15 residues. CDR3 in DNA: TGTGCCAGCAGCACCGAGGGACTGCCTTGGCTCGAGCAGTACTTC. The encoded protein is CASSTEGLPWLEQYF. The whole variable domain, filled in from reference TRBV7-2 and TRBJ2-7, reads GAGVSQSPSNKVTEKGKDVELRCDPISGHTALYWYRQSLGQGLEFLIYFQGNSAPDKSGLPSDRFSAERTGGSVSTLTIQRTQQEDSAVYLCASSTEGLPWLEQYFGPGTRLTVT.

This clonotype was observed at least ten times. The V and J genes are TRBV28 and TRBJ2-7; a possible D gene is TRBD2 (5 bases). The V and J ends lost 1 base and 0 bases respectively, with 13 bases between them. Looked up from germline, CDR1 is MDHEN and CDR2 is SYDVKM. The CDR3 has 16 residues. The chain's CDR3 is CASSLSGLGSSYEQYF. The CDR3 bases are TGTGCCAGCAGTTTATCCGGGTTAGGGAGCTCCTACGAGCAGTACTTC.

The table lists this clonotype with many counts. The V and J genes are TRBV7-3 and TRBJ1-2; D may be TRBD1 (5 bases). The V gene's germline CDR1 is SGHTA and CDR2 FQGTGA. The CDR3 sequence is 18 residues long. V lost 2 bases, J lost 2 bases, and 21 bases lay in between. The CDR3 bases are TGTGCCAGCAGCTTACAATCGAATAGGGACCTCTTAAACTATGGCTACACCTTC. Protein: CASSLQSNRDLLNYGYTF. The full variable domain, in which reference TRBV7-3 and TRBJ1-2 provide the parts outside the CDR3, is GAGVSQTPSNKVTEKGKYVELRCDPISGHTALYWYRQSLGQGPEFLIYFQGTGAADDSGLPNDRFFAVRPEGSVSTLKIQRTERGDSAVYLCASSLQSNRDLLNYGYTFGSGTRLTVV.

In its sample, this clonotype was seen a few times. This sequence joins TRBV19 and TRBJ2-1; D gene unclear. The V and J ends lost 8 bases and 4 bases respectively, with 12 bases between them. Germline CDR1 reads LNHDA; CDR2 reads SQIVND (reference sequence). The CDR3 sequence is 13 residues long. The CDR3 spells CASAIRPYNEQFF. The CDR3 nucleotides are TGTGCCAGTGCGATCAGGCCGTACAATGAGCAGTTCTTC.